This T cell receptor beta chain stems from a study of regulatory T cells in long-lasting Graves disease. Building of the TCR beta libraries involved iRepertoire HTBI primers and Arm-PCR of CDR3 regions. TCRdb analysed the multiplex PCR reads with MiXCR anew, one entry per CDR3 protein. This table holds about 430,000 distinct CDR3 sequences, 21% found once. Points on this clonotype: One end of the junction fails to match germline, which may point to a read error.

The time point denotes: persistent/refractory GD, antithyroid drugs over 5 years with positive TRAb. Generation of the TCR library employed RNA extracted from PBMCs. This clonotype originated in a female donor with Graves disease. The sequences come from peripheral blood mononuclear cells (PBMCs), collected when the disease was refractory, from a patient treated with antithyroid drugs.

The CDR3 nucleotides read TGCAGTGCTAGAGATCTAGCGGGTTGCTACGAGCAGCACTTC. As protein: CSARDLAGCYEQHF. The rearrangement uses TRBV20-1 and TRBJ2-7, with 8 bases identical to TRBD2. Germline loops: CDR1 DFQATT, CDR2 SNEGSKA (reference sequence). CDR3 size: 14 residues.